This T cell receptor beta chain was identified in a study of blood T cell repertoires in COVID-19. The wider study: PBMCs, B-cell-depleted T cells, or T cells were the source of the cDNA or gDNA that made up the material.

In the study's own analysis: The authors estimated nucleated cell counts from reference gene primer amplification. Data came from immunoSEQ multiplex PCR; TCRdb stores just in-frame clones and leaves some out. V and J calls and clone size come straight from that table; D and trimming were deduced from the DNA. The sample has more than 150,000 clones, roughly nine tenths seen once. This clone was counted only a few times. The CDR3 extends over 14 amino acids. V dropped 5 bases and J dropped 0; count of bases not matched to a gene: 1. CDR1 and CDR2 (germline): SNHLY, FYNNEI. Sequenced sample: peripheral blood. This rearrangement joins TRBV2 to TRBJ2-1; TRBD2 matches 7 bases. This TCR derives from a woman between 70 and 85 years old with acute or convalescent COVID-19. The CDR3 spells CASSQRGSYNEQFF. The CDR3 DNA sequence: TGTGCCAGCAGTCAGCGGGGCTCCTACAATGAGCAGTTCTTC.